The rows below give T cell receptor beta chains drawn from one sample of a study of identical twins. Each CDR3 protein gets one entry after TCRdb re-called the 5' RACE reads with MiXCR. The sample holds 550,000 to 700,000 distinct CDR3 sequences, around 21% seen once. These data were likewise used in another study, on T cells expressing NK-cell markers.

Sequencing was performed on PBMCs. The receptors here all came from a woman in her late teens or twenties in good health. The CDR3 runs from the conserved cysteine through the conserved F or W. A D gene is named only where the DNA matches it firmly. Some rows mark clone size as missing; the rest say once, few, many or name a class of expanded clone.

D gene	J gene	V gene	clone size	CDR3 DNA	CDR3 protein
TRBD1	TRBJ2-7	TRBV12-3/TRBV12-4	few	TGTGCCAGCAGATCGACAGGGACCGAGCAGTACTTC	CASRSTGTEQYF
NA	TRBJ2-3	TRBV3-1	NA	TGTGCCAGCAGCCAAGATCTTTCCGGAGGTAGCACAGATACGCAGTATTTT	CASSQDLSGGSTDTQYF
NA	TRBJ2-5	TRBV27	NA	TGTGCCAGCAGTTTTGGGGTCTCGAGGTCCGAGACCCAGTACTTC	CASSFGVSRSETQYF
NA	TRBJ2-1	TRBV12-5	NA	TGTGCTAGTGGTTGGACTAGCCGAGGGGGCCATGAGCAGTTCTTC	CASGWTSRGGHEQFF
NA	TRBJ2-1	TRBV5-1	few	TGCGCCAGCAGCCCGTCTCTCGGGACCGCGGAGTTCTTC	CASSPSLGTAEFF
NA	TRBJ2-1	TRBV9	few	TGTGCCAGCAGCGTAGTGGGGGACTACAATGAGCAGTTCTTC	CASSVVGDYNEQFF
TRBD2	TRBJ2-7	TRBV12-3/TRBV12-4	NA	TGTGCCAGCAGTTTGTCGTATGCTAGCGGGGTCTACGAGCAGTACTTC	CASSLSYASGVYEQYF
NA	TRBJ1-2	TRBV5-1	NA	TGCGCCAGCAGCCGGACAGAGGAGGGCTACACCTTC	CASSRTEEGYTF
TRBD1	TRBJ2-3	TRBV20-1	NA	TGCAGTGCCCGAGAGGGGGACAGGGACACAGATACGCAGTATTTT	CSAREGDRDTDTQYF
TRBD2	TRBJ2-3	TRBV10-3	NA	TGTGCCATCAGTAGACTAGCGGAGTACACAGATACGCAGTATTTT	CAISRLAEYTDTQYF
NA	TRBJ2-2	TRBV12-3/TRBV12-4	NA	TGTGCCAGCAGTTTAATGCTAGCGCGGACCGGGGAGCTGTTTTTT	CASSLMLARTGELFF
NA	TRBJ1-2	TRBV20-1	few	TGCAGTGCTAGAGATTTTATGCGGGGAGACCAAAACTATGGCTACACCTTC	CSARDFMRGDQNYGYTF
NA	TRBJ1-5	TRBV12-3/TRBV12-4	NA	TGTGCCAGCAGTTTGGGGGGTTGGGGTCAGCCCCAGCATTTT	CASSLGGWGQPQHF
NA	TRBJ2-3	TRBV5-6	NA	TGTGCCAGCAGCCTACCCGTTTCAGATACGCAGTATTTT	CASSLPVSDTQYF
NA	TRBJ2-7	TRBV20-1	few	TGCAGTGCTTCTAGACCGGACACCCTATCCTACGAGCAGTACTTC	CSASRPDTLSYEQYF
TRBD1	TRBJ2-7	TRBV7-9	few	TGTGCCAGCAGCCATGACAGGGGAGACGAGCAGTACTTC	CASSHDRGDEQYF
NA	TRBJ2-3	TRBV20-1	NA	TGCAGTGCTATCGGCGGCAGCACAGATACGCAGTATTTT	CSAIGGSTDTQYF
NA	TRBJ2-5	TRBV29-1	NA	TGCAGCTCAAGAGCGAGGGTTTGGGAGACCCAGTACTTC	CSSRARVWETQYF
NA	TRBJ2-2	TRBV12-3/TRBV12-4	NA	TGTGCCAGCAGTTTTTCTGCTAGCCGAAACACCGGGGAGCTGTTTTTT	CASSFSASRNTGELFF
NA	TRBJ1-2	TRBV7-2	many	TGTGCCAGCCCCTTGGAGACCTTTGGTGGCTACACCTTC	CASPLETFGGYTF
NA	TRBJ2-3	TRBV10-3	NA	TGTGCCATCAGCGGGTTAGCGGAAAACACAGATACGCAGTATTTT	CAISGLAENTDTQYF
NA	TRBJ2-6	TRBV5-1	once	TGCGCCAGCAGCTTTGGGGATACTGGGGCCAACGTCCTGACTTTC	CASSFGDTGANVLTF
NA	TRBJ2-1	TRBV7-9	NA	TGTGCCAGCAGCTTTGGTATCCAGGCTGGTAATGAGCAGTTCTTC	CASSFGIQAGNEQFF
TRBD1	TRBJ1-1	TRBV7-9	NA	TGTGCCAGCAGCCAAGTGGGACAGCAAGCTTTCTTT	CASSQVGQQAFF
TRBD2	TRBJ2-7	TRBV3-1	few	TGTGCCAGCAGCCTCCTTTCGGCGGGGGGAGCCTACGAGCAGTACTTC	CASSLLSAGGAYEQYF
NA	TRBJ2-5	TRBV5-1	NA	TGCGCCAGCAGCTTGTCTGGAGACAGCGCCGGGGAGACCCAGTACTTC	CASSLSGDSAGETQYF
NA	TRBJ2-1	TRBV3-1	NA	TGTGCCAGCAGCCAAGATTTACGGCAGATTGAGCAGTTCTTC	CASSQDLRQIEQFF
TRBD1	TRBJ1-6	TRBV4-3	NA	TGCGCCAGCAGCCAAGGGACAGGGGAAAAATCACCCCTCCACTTT	CASSQGTGEKSPLHF
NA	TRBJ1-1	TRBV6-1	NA	TGTGCCAGCAGAGAGACAGGCTTAAACACTGAAGCTTTCTTT	CASRETGLNTEAFF
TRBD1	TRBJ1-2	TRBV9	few	TGTGCCAGCAGCGTAGGTACCTTAGGGACAGGCATCGATGGCTACACCTTC	CASSVGTLGTGIDGYTF
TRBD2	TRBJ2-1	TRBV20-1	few	TGCAGTGCTAGATCTAGCGGGGGGAAACTAATCTCCTACAATGAGCAGTTCTTC	CSARSSGGKLISYNEQFF
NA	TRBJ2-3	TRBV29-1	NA	TGCAGCGTGCCCCGGGCTGGGGCTAGCACAGATACGCAGTATTTT	CSVPRAGASTDTQYF
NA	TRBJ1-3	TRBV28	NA	TGTGCCAGCAGTTCAGTTTTGAACACCATATATTTT	CASSSVLNTIYF
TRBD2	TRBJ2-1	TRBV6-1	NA	TGTGCCAGCCCCCCTAGCGGGAGCTCCTACAATGAGCAGTTCTTC	CASPPSGSSYNEQFF
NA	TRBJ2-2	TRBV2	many	TGTGCCAGCACCGGCCAGGGGAGTGGCACCGGGGAGCTGTTTTTT	CASTGQGSGTGELFF
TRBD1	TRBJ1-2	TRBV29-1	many	TGCAGCGTGTCAGGGGGACATGGCTACACCTTC	CSVSGGHGYTF
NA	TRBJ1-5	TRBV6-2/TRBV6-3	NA	TGTGCCAGCAGTCCAAACACGGGGTACAATCAGCCCCAGCATTTT	CASSPNTGYNQPQHF
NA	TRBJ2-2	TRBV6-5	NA	TGTGCCAGCAGTTTGTTACGGGGTGGGACCGGGGAGCTGTTTTTT	CASSLLRGGTGELFF
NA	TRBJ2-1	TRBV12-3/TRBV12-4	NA	TGTGCCAGCAGTTTCGGGGCGAGAAGGCGGGGTGAGCAGTTCTTC	CASSFGARRRGEQFF
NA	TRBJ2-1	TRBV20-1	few	TGCAGTGCCCCGGAGGGATACAATGAGCAGTTCTTC	CSAPEGYNEQFF
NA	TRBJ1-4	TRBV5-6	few	TGTGCCAGCAGCTTGACAGCCACAACTAATGAAAAACTGTTTTTT	CASSLTATTNEKLFF
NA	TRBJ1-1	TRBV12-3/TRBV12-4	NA	TGTGCCAGCAGTTTATGGGATAACACTGAAGCTTTCTTT	CASSLWDNTEAFF
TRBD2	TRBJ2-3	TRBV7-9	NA	TGTGCCAGCAGCTCCCCAGCGGGAGGGCCGGAGGATACGCAGTATTTT	CASSSPAGGPEDTQYF
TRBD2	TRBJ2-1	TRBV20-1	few	TGCAGTGCTACAGATGCGGGGGGCGGAGCTGAGCAGTTCTTC	CSATDAGGGAEQFF
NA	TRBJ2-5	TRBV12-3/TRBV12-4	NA	TGTGCCAGCAGTTTTCTCCCCCGCGACCATCAAGAGACCCAGTACTTC	CASSFLPRDHQETQYF
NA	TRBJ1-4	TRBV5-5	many	TGTGCCAGCACCACACGGGGGGCCGTGGAGGAAAAACTGTTTTTT	CASTTRGAVEEKLFF
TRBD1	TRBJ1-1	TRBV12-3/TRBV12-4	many	TGTGCCAGCAGTGTAAACCGGGACAGGGGAGGGGACACTGAAGCTTTCTTT	CASSVNRDRGGDTEAFF
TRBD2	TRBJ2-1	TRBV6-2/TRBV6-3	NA	TGTGCCAGCAGTTTTAGCGGGAGGGAGCAGTTCTTC	CASSFSGREQFF
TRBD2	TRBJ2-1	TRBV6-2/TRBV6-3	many	TGTGCCAGCACTCCAGGGACTAGCGGGCCCTCTGGCGAGCAGTTCTTC	CASTPGTSGPSGEQFF
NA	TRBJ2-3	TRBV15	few	TGTGCCACCAGCACAGCAACAGATACGCAGTATTTT	CATSTATDTQYF
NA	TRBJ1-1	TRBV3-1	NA	TGTGCCAGCAGCAAACAAGGGAGGAAAATTATTATGAACACTGAAGCTTTCTTT	CASSKQGRKIIMNTEAFF
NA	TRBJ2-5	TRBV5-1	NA	TGCGCCAGCAGCGGACAAGATCGAGGAGAGACCCAGTACTTC	CASSGQDRGETQYF
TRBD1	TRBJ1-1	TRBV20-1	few	TGCAGTGGTGCTGGGACAGATCGCCTAATGAACACTGAAGCTTTCTTT	CSGAGTDRLMNTEAFF